This entry lists 24 T cell receptor beta chains sequenced from one sample in a study of blood T cell repertoires in COVID-19. The assay was immunoSEQ multiplex PCR, and TCRdb's table has in-frame clones only and misses some. Of around 250,000 clones listed, over 80% are singletons. The specimen sequenced was peripheral blood. These receptors all come from a man aged 25-45 years who had recovered from COVID-19.

This chain links TRBV29-1 with TRBJ1-1, with D maybe TRBD1 (6 bases). The CDR3 loop spans 13 amino acids. Germline values: CDR1 SQVTM, CDR2 ANQGSEA. V shed 4 bases and J shed 1 base, with 10 bases lying between them. The CDR3 here is CSVGTAQNTEAFF. The DNA for the CDR3 is TGCAGCGTTGGGACAGCCCAGAACACTGAAGCTTTCTTT.

CDR3 nucleotides: TGTGCCAGCCGGCCCTTAGGGGAATCCTACAATGAGCAGTTCTTC. It translates to CASRPLGESYNEQFF. This rearrangement joins TRBV2 to TRBJ2-1, with D perhaps TRBD1 (5 bases). Germline V CDR1 and CDR2: SNHLY, FYNNEI. The ends were cut back, 8 bases at V and 1 base at J, with 15 bases in the middle. CDR3 length equals 15 residues. The full variable domain, rest sourced from reference TRBV2 and TRBJ2-1, is EPEVTQTPSHQVTQMGQEVILRCVPISNHLYFYWYRQILGQKVEFLVSFYNNEISEKSEIFDDQFSVERPDGSNFTLKIRSTKLEDSAMYFCASRPLGESYNEQFFGPGTRLTVL.

This sequence joins TRBV7-2 and TRBJ2-5; 9 bases agree with TRBD2. With 1 base clipped from V and 1 base from J, the junction kept 4 bases outside the gene matches. The CDR3 is 16 residues long. Germline-derived CDR1 and CDR2 are SGHTA and FQGNSA. Written as DNA, the CDR3 is TGTGCCAGCAGCTTAGATGGTAGCGGGGGCCAAGAGACCCAGTACTTC. As protein: CASSLDGSGGQETQYF.

The V and J genes are TRBV6-6 and TRBJ1-5; D gene uncertain. Germline assignment: CDR1 MNHNY and CDR2 SVGAGI (reference sequence). V was clipped by 6 bases and J by 0 bases, with 6 bases between them. This CDR3 has 13 residues. CDR3 in DNA: TGTGCCAGCAGACCGGTTAGCAATCAGCCCCAGCATTTT. Translated: CASRPVSNQPQHF.

The chain links TRBV2 to TRBJ1-1, with 7 bases aligning to TRBD1. Germline V gene lookup returns CDR1 SNHLY and CDR2 FYNNEI. This CDR3 is 14 amino acids long. V was clipped by 7 bases and J by 4 bases; unmatched bases: 9. The CDR3 DNA is TGTGCCAGCATCTACGGCAGGGGGTCCACTGAAGCTTTCTTT. It encodes CASIYGRGSTEAFF.

The rearrangement links TRBV12-5 to TRBJ2-5; 15 bases are a match to TRBD2. Germline trimming cut 6 bases from V and 2 bases from J; bases unmatched to any gene: 10. Germline V lookup: CDR1 LGHNT, CDR2 FRNRAP. This CDR3 contains 18 residues. This CDR3 is CASGSGLAGGPGQETQYF. The CDR3 bases are TGTGCTAGTGGCTCAGGACTAGCGGGGGGGCCAGGGCAAGAGACCCAGTACTTC.

CDR3 protein: CASSWTADNEQFF. The CDR3 DNA reads as TGTGCCAGCAGTTGGACTGCAGACAATGAGCAGTTCTTC. This sequence joins TRBV27 and TRBJ2-1, with D perhaps matching TRBD2 (5 bases). Germline CDR1 MNHEY, CDR2 SMNVEV (reference sequence). Trimming cost V 4 bases and J 5 bases, with 9 bases left between them. There are 13 residues in the CDR3.

V gene TRBV10-3 combines with J gene TRBJ2-1; D not resolved. CDR1 and CDR2 (germline): ENHRY, SYGVKD. The CDR3 is 15 amino acids. Deletions cut 6 bases from V and 0 bases from J, with 12 bases between. DNA for the CDR3: TGTGCCATCAGCCCTAGTATACCCTCCTACAATGAGCAGTTCTTC. Translation gives CAISPSIPSYNEQFF.

The V and J genes are TRBV4-1 and TRBJ1-2; 11 nucleotides line up with TRBD1. The CDR3 consists of 15 residues. With 4 bases clipped from V and 2 bases from J, the junction kept 3 bases outside the gene matches. Germline V CDR1 and CDR2: MGHRA, YSYEKL. The CDR3 DNA follows: TGCGCCAGCAGCCGGGACAGGGGGGCCAACTATGGCTACACCTTC. Translated: CASSRDRGANYGYTF.

The V call is TRBV28, the J call TRBJ2-2, with TRBD2 matching 14 bases. Germline trimming cut 4 bases from V and 0 bases from J; bases unmatched to any gene: 10. CDR3 length equals 20 residues. From germline, CDR1 is MDHEN and CDR2 SYDVKM. The CDR3 region is CASSSRRLAGGLANTGELFF. The CDR3 bases are TGTGCCAGCAGTTCCCGCCGACTAGCGGGGGGGCTCGCGAACACCGGGGAGCTGTTTTTT.

This chain joins TRBV2 and TRBJ2-7, with 10 nucleotides matching TRBD1. Germline V gene sequence: CDR1 SNHLY, CDR2 FYNNEI. The junction had 7 bases not matched to a gene; V was cut back by 10 bases and J by 7 bases. There are 12 residues in the CDR3. CDR3: CATGQGVGEQYF. In DNA, the CDR3 is TGTGCCACAGGACAGGGGGTGGGAGAGCAGTACTTC.

The rearrangement uses TRBV7-3 and TRBJ2-1; the match to TRBD2 covers 8 bases. This CDR3 is built from 13 residues. V gave up 6 bases and J gave up 4 bases; unmatched junction bases: 2. CDR1 and CDR2 (germline): SGHTA, FQGTGA. CDR3 sequence reads: CASSPGGYNEQFF. Written as DNA, the CDR3 is TGTGCCAGCAGTCCGGGGGGGTACAATGAGCAGTTCTTC.

V is TRBV4-1 and J is TRBJ1-1; 10 bases map to TRBD1. The germline V gene has CDR1 MGHRA and CDR2 YSYEKL. J lost 3 bases, V lost 5 bases, and 6 bases had no gene match. The CDR3 contains 15 residues. As DNA, the CDR3 is TGCGCCAGCAGCTCTTCGACAGGGGGCTACACTGAAGCTTTCTTT. This translates into CASSSSTGGYTEAFF.

The chain recombines TRBV7-2 with TRBJ2-5; the D is unclear. The J call may be incorrect, as the DNA end agrees better with TRBJ2-7. The CDR3 is made up of 14 amino acids. Germline CDR1 SGHTA, CDR2 FQGNSA. The CDR3 sequence is CASKRMQALGEQYF. The DNA for the CDR3 is TGTGCCAGCAAAAGGATGCAGGCTTTAGGCGAGCAGTACTTC.

The rearrangement uses TRBV9 and TRBJ1-1; D is undetermined. CDR1 and CDR2 (germline): SGDLS, YYNGEE. There are 16 residues in the CDR3. With 4 bases removed from V and 3 bases from J, the gap between germline ends came to 19 bases. The CDR3 sequence: CASSPATIFTDTEAFF. Here the CDR3 DNA reads TGTGCCAGCAGCCCTGCGACAATTTTTACGGACACTGAAGCTTTCTTT.

CDR3 sequence (DNA): TGTGCCAGCAGCTTGCAGGGGGCCGGCGGGGAGCTGTTTTTT. Its translation: CASSLQGAGGELFF. J is TRBJ2-2 and V is TRBV5-8; TRBD1 matches at 8 bases. CDR3 size: 14 residues. Unmatched junction bases numbered 3, after V lost 1 base and J lost 7 bases. Germline values: CDR1 SGHTS, CDR2 YDEGEE.

The gene calls are TRBV11-2 and TRBJ2-7, with 8 bases fitting TRBD1. Looked up from germline, CDR1 is SGHAT and CDR2 is FQNNGV. This CDR3 region has 13 residues. With 5 bases clipped from V and 9 bases from J, the junction kept 9 bases outside the gene matches. The CDR3 nucleotides are TGTGCCAGCAGCCTGGTTAAAGGACAGGGGCAGTACTTC. It specifies CASSLVKGQGQYF.

With regard to this clone: Other nucleotide sequences in the sample specify the same CDR3. The chain links TRBV3-1 (or the pseudogene TRBV3-2) to TRBJ1-2; a possible D gene is TRBD1 (6 bases). The CDR3 loop spans 13 amino acids. V shed 5 bases and J shed 5 bases, with 12 bases lying between them. The V gene's germline CDR1 is LGHDT and CDR2 YNNKEL (reference sequence). CDR3 nucleotide sequence: TGTGCCAGCAGCTTGGACAGTAGGTATGGCTACACCTTC. Protein sequence: CASSLDSRYGYTF.

The gene calls are TRBV4-2 and TRBJ2-5, with D unclear. V was clipped by 2 bases and J by 1 base, with 5 bases between them. The CDR3 has 13 amino acids. Germline lookup yields CDR1 LGHNA and CDR2 YNFKEQ. CDR3 DNA sequence: TGTGCCAGCAGCCAACTAGGCCAAGAGACCCAGTACTTC. This translates into CASSQLGQETQYF.

The V and J genes are TRBV9 and TRBJ1-2; possibly TRBD1 for D (5 bases). V was shortened by 3 bases and J by 5 bases, with 14 bases between the two germline ends. This CDR3 contains 14 residues. Looked up from germline, CDR1 is SGDLS and CDR2 is YYNGEE. The CDR3 is CASSARQSAYGYTF. In nucleotides, the CDR3 is TGTGCCAGCAGCGCGAGACAGTCAGCGTATGGCTACACCTTC. The full variable domain, with the rest looked up from reference TRBV9 and TRBJ1-2, is DSGVTQTPKHLITATGQRVTLRCSPRSGDLSVYWYQQSLDQGLQFLIQYYNGEERAKGNILERFSAQQFPDLHSELNLSSLELGDSALYFCASSARQSAYGYTFGSGTRLTVV.

This clone appeared once. The chain uses TRBV15 and TRBJ1-2, with a tentative D call TRBD1 (5 bases). The V and J ends lost 1 base and 3 bases respectively, with 9 bases between them. This CDR3 is built from 14 residues. Per germline, CDR1 LNHNV and CDR2 YYDKDF (reference sequence). As DNA, the CDR3 is TGTGCCACCAGCAGAGGTGGCAGGGACTATGGCTACACCTTC. It specifies CATSRGGRDYGYTF.

With respect to this clone: Additional DNA sequences in this sample encode the identical CDR3. This chain connects TRBV3-1 (or the pseudogene TRBV3-2) to TRBJ2-3; possibly TRBD2 for D (6 bases). From germline, CDR1 is LGHDT and CDR2 YNNKEL (reference sequence). Trimming took off 0 bases at V and 1 base at J, with 11 bases between the two ends. The CDR3 spans 16 residues. This chain's CDR3 is CASSQDVGGGTDTQYF. CDR3 DNA: TGTGCCAGCAGCCAAGATGTGGGGGGAGGCACAGATACGCAGTATTTT.

This clone was detected once. The gene calls are TRBV29-1 and TRBJ2-3; TRBD2 matches at 8 bases. The J segment lost 4 bases and the V segment lost 1 base, leaving 10 bases of the junction unmatched. CDR3 length: 16 residues. Per the germline V gene, CDR1 is SQVTM and CDR2 is ANQGSEA. CDR3 bases: TGCAGCGTTGAAGCCCGACTAGCGACGAGCGCAGATACGCAGTATTTT. Its translation is CSVEARLATSADTQYF.

This chain joins TRBV24-1 and TRBJ2-3, with 13 nucleotides matching TRBD2. The CDR3 has 17 amino acids. Germline CDR1 KGHDR, CDR2 SFDVKD. Losses at the gene ends were 4 bases for V and 2 bases for J; bases not matched to a gene: 5. The CDR3 DNA reads as TGTGCCACCAGTGACAAGACTAGCGGGGGGTACACAGATACGCAGTATTTT. Translating it yields CATSDKTSGGYTDTQYF.